This TCR beta chain was identified in a study of blood T cell repertoires in COVID-19. Study-level background: Both acute and convalescent COVID-19 samples were obtained from the United States, Italy and Spain. PBMCs, B-cell-depleted T cells, or T cells were the source of the cDNA or gDNA that made up the material.

How the authors handled the data: From reference gene primer amplification, estimates of nucleated cell counts were derived. Profiled with immunoSEQ multiplex PCR; TCRdb holds only in-frame clones, not every one. V, J and clone size are those of that table, while D and trimming were read from the DNA. This table holds roughly 150,000 clones, approximately 80% found once. This CDR3 is built from 16 residues. Germline CDR1 is SGHRS and CDR2 is YFSETQ. V lost 4 bases and J lost 4, with 21 bases in between. Sequencing input: peripheral blood. The TCR comes from a man aged 65-85 years who had recovered from COVID-19. This sequence joins TRBV5-1 and TRBJ2-7, with D possibly matching TRBD2 (6 bases). The CDR3 DNA is TGCGCCAGCAGCCCCGCCGGGGTAGCGGAAATTTACGAGCAGTACTTC. As protein: CASSPAGVAEIYEQYF.